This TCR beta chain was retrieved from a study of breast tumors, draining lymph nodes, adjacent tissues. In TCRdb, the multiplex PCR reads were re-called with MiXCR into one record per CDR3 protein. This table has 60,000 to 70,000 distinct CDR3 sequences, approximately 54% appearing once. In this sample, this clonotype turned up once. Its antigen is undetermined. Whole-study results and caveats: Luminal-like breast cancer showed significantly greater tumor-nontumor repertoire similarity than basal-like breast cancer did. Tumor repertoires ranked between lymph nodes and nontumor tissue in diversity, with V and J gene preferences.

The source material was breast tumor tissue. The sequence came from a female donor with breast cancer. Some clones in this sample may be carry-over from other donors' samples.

CDR3 region: CSAQEGTSEQYF. In nucleotides, the CDR3 is TGCAGCGCCCAGGAGGGGACCAGCGAGCAGTACTTC. The V call is TRBV29-1, the J call TRBJ2-7; weak D call: TRBD2 (6 bases). The V gene lost 7 bases and the J gene lost 6 bases, with 16 bases spanning the gap. The CDR3 is 12 residues long. Germline CDR1 SQVTM, CDR2 ANQGSEA.